This T cell receptor beta chain was observed in a study of shared clonotypes between healthy human individuals. Some clones are missing from TCRdb's copy, which holds only in-frame ones; the method was immunoSEQ multiplex PCR. The top ten clones hold roughly 16% of a sample with roughly 96,000 clones, around 47% of them seen once. When samples were unsorted, roughly 91 million PBMCs were used for genomic DNA. From germline, CDR1 is SGHAT and CDR2 FQNNGV. The V gene lost 6 bases and the J gene lost 5 bases, with 20 bases spanning the gap. The CDR3 has 15 amino acids. The source of this sequence is a woman aged 40 to 55 in good health. Some clones in this sample may be carry-over from other donors' samples. Sequencing was performed on PBMCs. The chain recombines TRBV11-2 with TRBJ2-7; perhaps TRBD2 as D (5 bases). The CDR3 coding sequence is TGTGCCAGCAGACTAGTGGGCAGGACCAGGCACGAGCAGTACTTC. It is translated as CASRLVGRTRHEQYF.